This TCR beta chain was identified in a study of cytomegalovirus exposure and HLA in healthy donors. Findings and caveats of the study: The later analysis indicated that the majority of CMV-associated TCR beta chains appeared HLA-restricted. With high specificity and sensitivity, the classifier reportedly diagnosed cytomegalovirus status. Later genetic work tied a missense DCLRE1C variant to beta-chain V and J trimming.

Details on this clone: The antigen remains unidentified.

The PCR ran on 60 Vbeta and 13 Jbeta primers. The data were produced by immunoSEQ multiplex PCR, yet TCRdb's version contains in-frame clones alone and is incomplete. The top ten clones hold approximately 29% of a sample with about 85,000 clones, 80% of them seen once. The receptor comes from a man aged 45 to 65 in good health and CMV-seropositive. The sample taken for sequencing was PBMCs.

CDR3 residues: CASSFRGQAYSYEQYF. CDR3 coding DNA: TGTGCCAGCAGCTTTCGAGGACAGGCCTACTCCTACGAGCAGTACTTC. J is TRBJ2-7 and V is TRBV5-6, with 7 positions matching TRBD1. This CDR3 contains 16 residues. CDR1 SGHDT and CDR2 YYEEEE come from the germline V gene. The trim removed 2 bases at V and 0 bases at J, leaving 8 bases unmatched. Variable domain in full (rest from reference TRBV5-6 and TRBJ2-7): DAGVTQSPTHLIKTRGQQVTLRCSPKSGHDTVSWYQQALGQGPQFIFQYYEEEERQRGNFPDRFSGHQFPNYSSELNVNALLLGDSALYLCASSFRGQAYSYEQYFGPGTRLTVT.